This TCR beta chain appears in the sequencing data of a study of CD4 T cells in relation to SARS-CoV-2 and coronaviruses. Profiled with immunoSEQ multiplex PCR; TCRdb holds only in-frame clones, not every one. There are under 50,000 clones in the sample; 88% occur only once, and 9.2% lies in the top ten. Naive and memory CD4+ T cells were separated from cryopreserved PBMCs. General study results and limits: Around two thirds of donors had memory CD4+ clonotypes crossrecognizing SARS-CoV-2 and common cold coronavirus spike. Monoreactive clones expanded significantly more to SARS-CoV-2 than crossreactive clones did.

On this clone itself: The antigen remains undetermined.

Material for sequencing was memory CD4+ T cells from PBMCs. The clonotype was recovered from an adult with COVID-19.

The CDR3 reads CASSQTTGNNQPQHF. CDR3 sequence (DNA): TGTGCCAGCAGCCAAACGACAGGGAACAATCAGCCCCAGCATTTT. The chain links TRBV3-1 (or the pseudogene TRBV3-2) to TRBJ1-5, with 7 nucleotides matching TRBD1. Unmatched junction bases numbered 4, after V lost 2 bases and J lost 3 bases. The CDR3 has 15 amino acids. In germline, CDR1 is LGHDT, CDR2 YNNKEL (reference sequence).